Here is one TCR beta chain with its context. The antigen it recognizes is unknown. No qualities accompany the bases; no much larger clone lies one base away. The data stem from a study of radiotherapy plus CTLA-4 blockade in lung cancer (dated by TCRdb to about 2018). Turning to the overall study: Among the enrolled patients, roughly 19% had an objective response, and less than 40% reached disease control. General conclusions and limits of the study: The strongest predictors of response were reported to be early dynamic shifts in blood T cell clones along with a rise in serum interferon-beta following radiation. After treatment with radiotherapy and ipilimumab, TCR clones that originated in tumors expanded in peripheral blood.

The library was built by means of the immunoSEQ multiplex PCR assay. TCRdb mirrors the immuneACCESS table, restricted to in-frame sequences. Some clones are absent from its copies; in checked studies, under half trace to an unresolved V gene, and the reason for the others is unknown. The sample table lists 110,000 or so clones, about four fifths of them with a count of one. The top ten clonotypes cover about 5% of the sample. Focal radiation therapy combined with CTLA-4 blockade (ipilimumab) was tested in patients with chemo-refractory metastatic non-small-cell lung cancer. The germline V gene supplies CDR1 MDHEN and CDR2 SYDVKM. The CDR3 spans 14 residues, from the cysteine through the phenylalanine. Only the CDR3 part of the read is kept: 42 bases, read in frame from the first base. The trim is 5 bases for V and 7 bases for J, with a gap of 15 bases between the germline ends.

This clonotype was obtained from a human donor with non-small cell lung cancer who had a partial response to radiotherapy plus ipilimumab. This chain joins TRBV28 to TRBJ2-1; TRBD1 is a weak D gene call, 5 bases matching. The specimen comprised peripheral blood, sampled from a patient treated with radiotherapy plus ipilimumab. The CDR3 region reads CASSGRRDRNEQFF. The sequenced DNA: TGTGCCAGCAGTGGTCGCAGGGATAGGAATGAGCAGTTCTTC.